The clone carrying this T cell receptor beta chain was recorded at least ten times. Germline V gene lookup returns CDR1 DFQATT and CDR2 SNEGSKA (reference sequence). This CDR3 contains 14 residues. V gave up 6 bases and J gave up 8 bases, with 22 bases separating them. These data belong to a study of T-cell reconstitution after alpha-beta-depleted transplantation in children. It was with unique molecular identifiers that the TCRbeta library was prepared. A single record per CDR3 protein comes from TCRdb applying MiXCR to the PCR reads. Of some 340,000 distinct CDR3 sequences listed, approximately 10% were seen once; the top ten hold less than 2.5%.

Sequenced here: PBMCs from the stem cell graft donor, sampled from the stem cell graft. The chain has TRBV20-1 and TRBJ1-2; tentatively, D is TRBD1 (6 bases). This TCR came from a human donor who donated a stem cell graft to a child with acute lymphoblastic leukemia. The CDR3 sequence is CSAPRGAGLNGYTF. As DNA, the CDR3 is TGCAGTGCACCCAGGGGCGCGGGGTTGAACGGCTACACCTTC.